The T cell receptor (beta chain) described here comes from a study of CD8 T cells in ankylosing spondylitis. This clonotype came up many times. The target antigen is unknown. Study-wide points: Reports say disease-linked clones showed up significantly more in matched ankylosing spondylitis synovial fluid. CD8+ disease-linked clones were present at relatively low frequencies in blood. In synovial fluid and blood from reactive arthritis, some motif variants were previously reported.

TCRdb ran MiXCR on the 5' RACE reads and lists one entry per CDR3 protein. The table includes fewer than 250,000 distinct CDR3 sequences, over 9.5% detected once. Sample: blood, either unsorted or a sorted T cell fraction (not recorded which). This TCR came from a male donor with ankylosing spondylitis or in good health (not recorded which).

The CDR3 bases are TGTGCCAGCGACGGAGGAGCGGGGGTGCAGTTCTTC. Translated: CASDGGAGVQFF. The chain carries TRBV6-2 or TRBV6-3 and TRBJ2-1; 8 bases align to TRBD2. Germline V gene sequence: CDR1 MNHEY, CDR2 SVGEGT. The V gene end was trimmed by 8 bases and the J gene end by 12 bases; junction bases not matched to a gene: 9. This CDR3 is built from 12 residues.